Each of the 13 T cell receptor beta chains below was sequenced from the same sample in a study of vaccination effects on CD4 cells after COVID-19. CD4+ T cells specific for antigen were expanded with viral peptide pools by the ViraFEST assay before sequencing. It was after 10 days of culture that CD4+ T cells were isolated. Two doses of BNT162b2 or mRNA-1273 vaccine were administered to participants. No antigens are known for them. TCRdb's table, derived via immunoSEQ multiplex PCR, lists solely in-frame clones and lacks some. Of roughly 59,000 clones listed, approximately 78% are singletons. The sequenced sample was CD4+ T cells from PBMCs cultured with HCoV-OC43 spike peptides, obtained after COVID-19 vaccination. Subset given: HCoV-OC43 spike overlapping peptide pool stimulation. All receptors derive from a human donor who received a COVID-19 vaccine.

The chain uses TRBV20-1 and TRBJ2-1; D is unresolved. Trimming removed 7 bases at V and 9 bases at J, with 13 bases between. Germline V gene sequence: CDR1 DFQATT, CDR2 SNEGSKA (reference sequence). The CDR3 is 11 residues long. CDR3 DNA sequence: TGCAGTGTCCGGACGGCCACTGAGCAGTTCTTC. Translation gives CSVRTATEQFF.

This chain uses TRBV3-1 (or the pseudogene TRBV3-2) with TRBJ2-7; TRBD2 aligns across 12 bases. Unmatched junction bases numbered 11, after V lost 5 bases and J lost 6 bases. CDR3 length: 16 residues. Germline CDR1 is LGHDT and CDR2 is YNNKEL (reference sequence). The CDR3 protein is CASSFASGGAFSEQYV. In DNA, the CDR3 is TGTGCCAGCAGCTTTGCTAGCGGGGGGGCGTTCAGCGAGCAGTACGTC.

The J gene is TRBJ2-5, the V gene TRBV27, with D tentatively TRBD1 or TRBD2 (5 bases each). Trimming removed 5 bases at V and 5 bases at J, with 15 bases between. The germline CDR1 and CDR2 sequences are MNHEY and SMNVEV (reference sequence). This CDR3 region has 14 residues. CDR3 amino acids: CASSQGRGGETQYF. The CDR3 DNA is TGTGCCAGCAGTCAGGGACGCGGCGGGGAGACCCAGTACTTC.

This clone was picked up a small number of times. This chain connects TRBV19 to TRBJ1-2; 8 positions match TRBD1. The germline CDR1 and CDR2 sequences are LNHDA and SQIVND (reference sequence). The CDR3 spans 18 residues. After removal of 7 bases from V and 8 bases from J, the junction contained 24 bases not matched to a gene. This CDR3 reads CASTPPGSSQGAKEGYTF. As DNA, the CDR3 is TGTGCCAGTACCCCCCCCGGGAGTTCTCAGGGGGCGAAGGAAGGCTACACCTTC.

The V and J genes are TRBV9 and TRBJ2-2; 7 bases match TRBD1. The germline V gene has CDR1 SGDLS and CDR2 YYNGEE. This CDR3 spans 16 amino acids. V was pared by 0 bases and J by 4 bases, with 6 bases of the junction left unmatched. CDR3: CASSVGAGGFTGELFF. CDR3 coding DNA: TGTGCCAGCAGCGTAGGGGCAGGGGGATTCACCGGGGAGCTGTTTTTT.

J is TRBJ2-3 and V is TRBV15; D is ambiguous. V was clipped by 8 bases and J by 2 bases, with 5 bases between them. CDR1 and CDR2 (germline): LNHNV, YYDKDF (reference sequence). The CDR3 sequence is 11 residues long. The CDR3 bases are TGTGCCACCGGGTTCACAGATACGCAGTATTTT. Translation: CATGFTDTQYF.

The chain uses TRBV24-1 and TRBJ2-5; TRBD1 agrees at 10 bases. This CDR3 comprises 17 residues. Trimming removed 5 bases from V and 4 bases from J; junction bases left unmatched: 12. Germline CDR1 is KGHDR and CDR2 is SFDVKD. In DNA, the CDR3 is TGTGCCACCAGTGCCCCCGGACAGGGGGACTCTTTAGAGACCCAGTACTTC. Translation: CATSAPGQGDSLETQYF.

The chain uses TRBV14 and TRBJ2-2, with D unclear. The germline V and J ends were trimmed by 1 base and 1 base, with 4 bases remaining between them. The germline V gene encodes CDR1 SGHDN and CDR2 FVKESK. The CDR3 consists of 14 residues. Here the CDR3 reads CASSQVWNTGELFF. The CDR3 bases are TGTGCCAGCAGCCAAGTCTGGAACACCGGGGAGCTGTTTTTT.

The V and J genes are TRBV7-2 and TRBJ2-1; 7 bases fit TRBD1. This CDR3 region has 13 residues. J was trimmed by 13 bases and V by 0 bases; bases with no gene match: 6. Germline V gene lookup returns CDR1 SGHTA and CDR2 FQGNSA. This chain's CDR3 is CASSLARDRKQFF. The CDR3, as DNA: TGTGCCAGCAGCTTAGCCCGGGACAGAAAACAGTTCTTC.

The count of this clone is one. The rearrangement joins TRBV2 to TRBJ1-5, with D unclear. Germline V lookup: CDR1 SNHLY, CDR2 FYNNEI. V shed 3 bases and J shed 6 bases, with 9 bases lying between them. The CDR3 loop spans 13 amino acids. The CDR3 DNA is TGTGCCAGCAGTGATAACAGCCTTCAGCCCCAGCATTTT. It translates to CASSDNSLQPQHF.

This sequence joins TRBV18 and TRBJ1-6; TRBD1 might be the D (5 bases). This CDR3 region has 15 residues. Germline V gene data show CDR1 as KGHSH and CDR2 as LQKENI. The V and J ends lost 5 bases and 5 bases respectively, with 13 bases between them. CDR3 coding DNA: TGTGCCAGCTCAGAAGGACATCCCCATAATTCACCCCTCCACTTT. As protein: CASSEGHPHNSPLHF.

The chain carries TRBV7-6 and TRBJ2-3, with a weak D call TRBD1 (6 bases). The CDR3 is made up of 15 amino acids. Deletions cut 2 bases from V and 0 bases from J, with 9 bases between. The germline V gene encodes CDR1 SGHVS and CDR2 FNYEAQ. DNA of the CDR3: TGTGCCAGCAGCTTAAGCCAGGGGAGCACAGATACGCAGTATTTT. Its translation: CASSLSQGSTDTQYF.

V is TRBV2 and J is TRBJ1-2, with TRBD1 as a possible D gene (5 bases). The germline V and J ends were trimmed by 0 bases and 4 bases, with 6 bases remaining between them. CDR3 length: 13 residues. The germline V gene has CDR1 SNHLY and CDR2 FYNNEI. The CDR3 loop is CASSEAGVYGYTF. The DNA of the CDR3 is TGTGCCAGCAGTGAAGCAGGGGTCTATGGCTACACCTTC. Looking up the rest from reference TRBV2 and TRBJ1-2 gives the full variable domain: EPEVTQTPSHQVTQMGQEVILRCVPISNHLYFYWYRQILGQKVEFLVSFYNNEISEKSEIFDDQFSVERPDGSNFTLKIRSTKLEDSAMYFCASSEAGVYGYTFGSGTRLTVV.